The 2 T cell receptor beta chains below all came from one sample that was sequenced in a study of shared clonotypes between healthy human individuals. The table came from immunoSEQ multiplex PCR; TCRdb's copy has only in-frame clones and leaves some out. The sample holds over 2 million clones, roughly 90% seen once. Sequenced input: naive CD4+ T cells from PBMCs. This sample's subset: CD45RA+ positively selected. These receptors were taken from a man between 18 and 35 years old in good health. Some clones in this sample may be carry-over from other donors' samples.

To note about this clone: In the same sample, other DNA sequences code for this CDR3. The CDR3 DNA is TGTGCCAGCAGTCCAAGACAGGGCTATGGCTACACCTTC. This gives the protein CASSPRQGYGYTF. The V call is TRBV7-3, the J call TRBJ1-2, with 7 nucleotides matching TRBD1. This CDR3 has 13 amino acids. The V gene's germline CDR1 is SGHTA and CDR2 FQGTGA. V gave up 6 bases and J gave up 4 bases; unmatched junction bases: 5. Filled out from reference TRBV7-3 and TRBJ1-2, the complete variable domain reads GAGVSQTPSNKVTEKGKYVELRCDPISGHTALYWYRQSLGQGPEFLIYFQGTGAADDSGLPNDRFFAVRPEGSVSTLKIQRTERGDSAVYLCASSPRQGYGYTFGSGTRLTVV.

The chain links TRBV29-1 to TRBJ2-6, with D unclear. The length of the CDR3 is 16 residues. CDR1 is SQVTM and CDR2 is ANQGSEA in the germline V gene. The V end was cut by 7 bases, the J end by 0 bases, with 16 bases between. The CDR3 region has the DNA TGCAGCGCCCGACTGAGGATCATCTCTGGGGCCAACGTCCTGACTTTC. Amino acids: CSARLRIISGANVLTF.